This T cell receptor beta chain was documented in a study of identical twins. The CDR3 is made up of 15 amino acids. Trimming cost V 6 bases and J 4 bases, with 19 bases left between them. In germline, CDR1 is SGHRS, CDR2 YFSETQ. TCRdb reanalysed the 5' RACE reads using MiXCR and keeps one entry per CDR3 protein. The data hold 600,000 to 800,000 distinct CDR3 sequences, with approximately 21% observed a single time. This clonotype was seen a handful of times. These same data were also listed under a study on T cells expressing NK-cell markers. From that study: Restriction of sorting to alpha-beta TCR T cells was accomplished in several experiments using an anti-gamma-delta TCR antibody.

The V and J genes are TRBV5-1 and TRBJ1-1; the D gene is possibly TRBD1 (5 bases). This sequence was found in a woman under 30 in good health. The specimen sequenced was PBMCs. CDR3 coding DNA: TGCGCCAGCACCCCCCGCACAGGCTCGGGCACTGAAGCTTTCTTT. Translated, it gives CASTPRTGSGTEAFF. Drawing the rest from reference TRBV5-1 and TRBJ1-1, the complete variable domain is KAGVTQTPRYLIKTRGQQVTLSCSPISGHRSVSWYQQTPGQGLQFLFEYFSETQRNKGNFPGRFSGRQFSNSRSEMNVSTLELGDSALYLCASTPRTGSGTEAFFGQGTRLTVV.